This TCR beta chain came from a study of glioma-infiltrating T cells after dendritic cell vaccination. Across the whole study: Patients received three intradermal dendritic cell vaccine injections at biweekly intervals.

Here immunoSEQ multiplex PCR was the method, and the copy in TCRdb shows in-frame clones only, minus some. The sample has roughly 41,000 clones; approximately 80% are singletons. There are 16 residues in the CDR3. Trimming took 5 bases from V and 1 from J; bases not matched to a gene: 7. In germline, CDR1 is SNHLY, CDR2 FYNNEI. The sample in question was blood, obtained before dendritic cell vaccination. The chain employs TRBV2 and TRBJ1-4, with TRBD1 matching 7 bases. The sequence derives from a human donor with glioblastoma. The CDR3 spells CASSRQGFGTNEKLFF. The CDR3 DNA reads as TGTGCCAGCAGTAGACAGGGTTTCGGAACTAATGAAAAACTGTTTTTT.